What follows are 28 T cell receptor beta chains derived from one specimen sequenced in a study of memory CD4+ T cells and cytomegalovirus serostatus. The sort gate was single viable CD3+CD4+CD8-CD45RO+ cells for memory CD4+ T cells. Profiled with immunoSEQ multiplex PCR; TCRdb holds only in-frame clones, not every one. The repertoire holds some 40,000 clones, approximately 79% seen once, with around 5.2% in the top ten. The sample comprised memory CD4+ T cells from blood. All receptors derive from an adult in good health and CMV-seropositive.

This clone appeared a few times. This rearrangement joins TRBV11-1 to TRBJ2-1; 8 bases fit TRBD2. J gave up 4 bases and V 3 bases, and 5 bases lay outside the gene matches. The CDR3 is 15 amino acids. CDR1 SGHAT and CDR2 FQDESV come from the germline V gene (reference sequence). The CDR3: CASSFSGMSYNEQFF. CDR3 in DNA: TGTGCCAGCAGCTTTAGCGGGATGTCTTACAATGAGCAGTTCTTC.

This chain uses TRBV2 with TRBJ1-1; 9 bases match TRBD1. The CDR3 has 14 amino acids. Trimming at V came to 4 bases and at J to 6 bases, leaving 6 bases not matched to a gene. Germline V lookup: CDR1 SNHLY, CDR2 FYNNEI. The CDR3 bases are TGTGCCAGCAGTGCGACAGGGGGATATGCTGAAGCTTTCTTT. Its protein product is CASSATGGYAEAFF.

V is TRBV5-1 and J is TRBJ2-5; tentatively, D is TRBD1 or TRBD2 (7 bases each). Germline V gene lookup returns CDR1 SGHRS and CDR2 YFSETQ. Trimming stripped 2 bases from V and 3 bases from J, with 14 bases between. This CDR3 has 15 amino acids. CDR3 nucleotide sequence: TGCGCCAGCAGCTTTTCGACAGGGAGGGAAGAGACCCAGTACTTC. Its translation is CASSFSTGREETQYF.

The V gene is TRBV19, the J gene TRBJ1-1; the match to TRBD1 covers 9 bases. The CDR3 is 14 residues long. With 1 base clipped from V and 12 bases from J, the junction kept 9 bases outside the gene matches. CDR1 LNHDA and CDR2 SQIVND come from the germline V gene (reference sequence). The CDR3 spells CASSIGTGTGRTFF. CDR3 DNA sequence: TGTGCCAGTAGTATAGGTACCGGGACAGGGCGGACTTTCTTT.

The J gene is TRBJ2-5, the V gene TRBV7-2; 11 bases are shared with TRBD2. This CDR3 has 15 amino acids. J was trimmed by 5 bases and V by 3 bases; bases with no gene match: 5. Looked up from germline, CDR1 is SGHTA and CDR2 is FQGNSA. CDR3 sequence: CASSFGLAGGETQYF. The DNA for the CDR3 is TGTGCCAGCAGCTTTGGACTAGCGGGCGGGGAGACCCAGTACTTC.

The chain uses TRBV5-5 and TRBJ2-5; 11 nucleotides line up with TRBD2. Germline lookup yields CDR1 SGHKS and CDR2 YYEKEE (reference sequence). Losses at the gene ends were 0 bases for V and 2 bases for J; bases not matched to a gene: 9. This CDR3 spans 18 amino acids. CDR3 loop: CASSLATSGTTGQETQYF. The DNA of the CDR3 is TGTGCCAGCAGCTTGGCGACTAGCGGGACAACGGGACAAGAGACCCAGTACTTC.

CDR3 amino acids: CASSFFSGAQETQYF. In nucleotides, the CDR3 is TGTGCCAGCAGCTTCTTTTCGGGGGCCCAAGAGACCCAGTACTTC. J is TRBJ2-5 and V is TRBV5-6; D might be TRBD1 or TRBD2, each matching 6 bases. CDR3 length equals 15 residues. The germline CDR1 and CDR2 sequences are SGHDT and YYEEEE. Trimming stripped 2 bases from V and 1 base from J, with 12 bases between.

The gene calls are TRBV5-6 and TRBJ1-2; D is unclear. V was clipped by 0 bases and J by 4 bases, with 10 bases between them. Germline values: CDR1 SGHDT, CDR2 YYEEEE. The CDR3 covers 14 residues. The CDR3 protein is CASSLERAIYGYTF. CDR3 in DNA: TGTGCCAGCAGCTTGGAAAGGGCTATCTATGGCTACACCTTC.

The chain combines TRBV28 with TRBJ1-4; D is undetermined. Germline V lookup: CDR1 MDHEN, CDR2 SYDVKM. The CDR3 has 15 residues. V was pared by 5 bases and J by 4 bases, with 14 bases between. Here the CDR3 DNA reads TGTGCCAGCAGTGGACCCGGGTCCCTTAATGAAAAACTGTTTTTT. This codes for CASSGPGSLNEKLFF.

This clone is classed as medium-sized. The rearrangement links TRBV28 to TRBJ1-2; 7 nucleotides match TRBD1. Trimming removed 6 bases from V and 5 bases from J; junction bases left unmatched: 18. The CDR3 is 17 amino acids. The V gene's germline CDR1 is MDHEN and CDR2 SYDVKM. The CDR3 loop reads CASSSLNTDRARYGYTF. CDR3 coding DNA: TGTGCCAGCAGCAGTTTAAATACCGACAGGGCCCGTTATGGCTACACCTTC.

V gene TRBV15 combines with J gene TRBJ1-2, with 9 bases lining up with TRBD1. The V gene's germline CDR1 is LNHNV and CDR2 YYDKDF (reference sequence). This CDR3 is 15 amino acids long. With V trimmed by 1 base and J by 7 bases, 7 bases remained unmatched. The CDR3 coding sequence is TGTGCCACCAGCAGAGGCCGGGACAGGGTTTCTGGCTACACCTTC. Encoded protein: CATSRGRDRVSGYTF.

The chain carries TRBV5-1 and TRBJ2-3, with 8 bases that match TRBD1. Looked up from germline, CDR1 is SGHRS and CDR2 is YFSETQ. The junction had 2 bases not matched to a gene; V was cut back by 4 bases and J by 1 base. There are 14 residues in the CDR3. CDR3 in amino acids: CASSPDRGTDTQYF. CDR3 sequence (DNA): TGCGCCAGCAGCCCGGACAGGGGCACAGATACGCAGTATTTT.

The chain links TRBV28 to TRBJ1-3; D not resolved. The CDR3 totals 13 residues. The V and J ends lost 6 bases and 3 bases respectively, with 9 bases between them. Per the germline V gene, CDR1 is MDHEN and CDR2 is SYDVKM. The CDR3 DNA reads TGTGCCAGCAGGAAGGGTAGTGGAAACACCATATATTTT. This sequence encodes CASRKGSGNTIYF.

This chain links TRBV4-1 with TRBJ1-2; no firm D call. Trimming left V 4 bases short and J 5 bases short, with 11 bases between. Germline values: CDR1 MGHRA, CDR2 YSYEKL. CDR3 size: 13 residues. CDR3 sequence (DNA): TGCGCCAGCAGCCCGCCGGGAAGATATGGCTACACCTTC. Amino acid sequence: CASSPPGRYGYTF.

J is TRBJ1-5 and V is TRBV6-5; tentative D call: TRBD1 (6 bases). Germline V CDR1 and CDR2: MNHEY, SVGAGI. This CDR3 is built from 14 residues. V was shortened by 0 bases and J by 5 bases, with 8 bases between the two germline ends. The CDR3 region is CASSYSGQDQPQHF. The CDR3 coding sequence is TGTGCCAGCAGTTACTCGGGACAAGATCAGCCCCAGCATTTT.

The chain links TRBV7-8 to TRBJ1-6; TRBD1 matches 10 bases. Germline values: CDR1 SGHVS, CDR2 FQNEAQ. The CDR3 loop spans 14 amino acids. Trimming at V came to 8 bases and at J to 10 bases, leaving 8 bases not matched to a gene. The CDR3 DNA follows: TGTGCCAGCGGGGGGGGACAGGGGCGATCACCCCTCCACTTT. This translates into CASGGGQGRSPLHF. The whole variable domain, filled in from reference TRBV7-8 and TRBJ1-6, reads GAGVSQSPRYKVAKRGQDVALRCDPISGHVSLFWYQQALGQGPEFLTYFQNEAQLDKSGLPSDRFFAERPEGSVSTLKIQRTQQEDSAVYLCASGGGQGRSPLHFGNGTRLTVT.

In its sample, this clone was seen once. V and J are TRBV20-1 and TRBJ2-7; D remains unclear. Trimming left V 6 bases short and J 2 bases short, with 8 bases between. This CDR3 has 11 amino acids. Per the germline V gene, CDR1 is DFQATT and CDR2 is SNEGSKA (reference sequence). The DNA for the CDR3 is TGCAGTGCCAAGCAGGCCTACGAGCAGTACTTC. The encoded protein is CSAKQAYEQYF.

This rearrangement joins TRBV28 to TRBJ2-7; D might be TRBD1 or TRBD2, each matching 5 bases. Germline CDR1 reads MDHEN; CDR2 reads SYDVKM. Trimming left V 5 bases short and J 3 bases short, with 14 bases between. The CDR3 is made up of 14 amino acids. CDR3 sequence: CASSSPGANYEQYF. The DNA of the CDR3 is TGTGCCAGCAGTAGCCCCGGGGCTAACTACGAGCAGTACTTC.

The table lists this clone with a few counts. The CDR3 DNA sequence: TGTGCCAGCGGAGCTAGCGGGGGGTACCAAGAGACCCAGTACTTC. Translation: CASGASGGYQETQYF. This chain links TRBV5-5 with TRBJ2-5; 11 bases are shared with TRBD2. The V and J ends lost 7 bases and 0 bases, in that order; junction bases with no gene match: 5. The CDR3 sequence is 15 residues long. The V gene's germline CDR1 is SGHKS and CDR2 YYEKEE (reference sequence).

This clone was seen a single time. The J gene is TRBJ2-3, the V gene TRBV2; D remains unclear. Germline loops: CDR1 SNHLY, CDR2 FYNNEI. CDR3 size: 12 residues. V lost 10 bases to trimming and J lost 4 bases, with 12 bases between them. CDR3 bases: TGTGCCACCTACGGACGGCCAGATACGCAGTATTTT. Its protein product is CATYGRPDTQYF.

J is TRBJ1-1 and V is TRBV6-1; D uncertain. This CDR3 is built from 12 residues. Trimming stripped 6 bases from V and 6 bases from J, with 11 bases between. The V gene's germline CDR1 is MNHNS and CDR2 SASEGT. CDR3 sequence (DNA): TGTGCCAGCAGGGGGTTTGTCGCTGAAGCTTTCTTT. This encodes CASRGFVAEAFF.

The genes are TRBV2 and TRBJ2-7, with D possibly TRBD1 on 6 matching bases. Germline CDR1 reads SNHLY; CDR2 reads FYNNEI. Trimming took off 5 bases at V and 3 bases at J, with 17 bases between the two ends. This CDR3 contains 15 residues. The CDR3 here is CASSSGGSSVYEQYF. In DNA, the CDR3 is TGTGCCAGCAGTTCTGGGGGCAGTTCAGTCTACGAGCAGTACTTC.

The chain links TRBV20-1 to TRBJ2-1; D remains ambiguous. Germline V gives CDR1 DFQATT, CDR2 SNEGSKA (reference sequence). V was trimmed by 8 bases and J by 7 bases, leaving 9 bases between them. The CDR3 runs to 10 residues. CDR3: CSLVGNEQFF. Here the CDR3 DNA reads TGCAGTCTTGTTGGGAATGAGCAGTTCTTC.

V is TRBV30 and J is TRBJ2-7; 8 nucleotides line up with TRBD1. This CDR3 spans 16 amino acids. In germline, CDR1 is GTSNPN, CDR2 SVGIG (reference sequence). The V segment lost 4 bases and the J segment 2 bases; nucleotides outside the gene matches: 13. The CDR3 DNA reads TGTGCCTGGACCCAGGTGGACAGGGTGTTGACCTACGAGCAGTACTTC. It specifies CAWTQVDRVLTYEQYF. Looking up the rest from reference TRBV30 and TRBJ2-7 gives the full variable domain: SQTIHQWPATLVQPVGSPLSLECTVEGTSNPNLYWYRQAAGRGLQLLFYSVGIGQISSEVPQNLSASRPQDRQFILSSKKLLLSDSGFYLCAWTQVDRVLTYEQYFGPGTRLTVT.

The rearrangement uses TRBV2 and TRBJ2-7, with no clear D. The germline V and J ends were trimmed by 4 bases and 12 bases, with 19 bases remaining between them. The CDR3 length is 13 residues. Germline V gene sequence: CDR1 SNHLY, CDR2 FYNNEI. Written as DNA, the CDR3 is TGTGCCAGCAGTGTGCTAGAAAGTTCTTTCTCGTACTTC. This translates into CASSVLESSFSYF.

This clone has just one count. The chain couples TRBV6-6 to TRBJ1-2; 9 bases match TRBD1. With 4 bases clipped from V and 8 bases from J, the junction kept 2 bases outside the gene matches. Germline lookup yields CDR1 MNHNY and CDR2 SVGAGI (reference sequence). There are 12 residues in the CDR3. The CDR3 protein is CASSWTGEGYTF. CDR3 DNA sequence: TGTGCCAGCAGTTGGACAGGGGAAGGCTACACCTTC.

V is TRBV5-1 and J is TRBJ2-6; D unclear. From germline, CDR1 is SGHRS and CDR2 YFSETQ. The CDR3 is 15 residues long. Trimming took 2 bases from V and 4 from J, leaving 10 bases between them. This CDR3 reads CASSLGPAGANVLTF. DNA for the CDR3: TGCGCCAGCAGCTTAGGACCCGCAGGGGCCAACGTCCTGACTTTC.

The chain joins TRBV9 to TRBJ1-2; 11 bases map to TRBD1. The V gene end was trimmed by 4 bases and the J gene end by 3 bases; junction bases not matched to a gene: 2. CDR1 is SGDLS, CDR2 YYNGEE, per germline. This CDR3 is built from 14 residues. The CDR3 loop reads CASSPGQGDYGYTF. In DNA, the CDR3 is TGTGCCAGCAGCCCGGGACAGGGGGACTATGGCTACACCTTC.